This T cell receptor beta chain was observed in a study of blood T cell repertoires in COVID-19. Looking at the study overall: Acute and convalescent COVID-19 specimens originated in the United States, Italy and Spain.

Generated by immunoSEQ multiplex PCR, the TCRdb table keeps only in-frame clones and is missing some. The sample holds 45,000 to 55,000 clones, approximately 82% seen once. All enrollees were roughly 18 to 89 years old and from 20 to 30 US areas. Participants had their cohort set by participant-reported clinical history. This receptor was obtained from a woman between 50 and 59 years old with acute COVID-19. Specimen: PBMCs or T cells enriched from blood (not recorded which).

CDR3 nucleotides: TGTGCCAGCTCACCACTTATGAACACTGAAGCTTTCTTT. It is translated as CASSPLMNTEAFF. The genes are TRBV18 and TRBJ1-1; the D is unclear. The germline V gene encodes CDR1 KGHSH and CDR2 LQKENI. The CDR3 length is 13 residues. V lost 1 base and J 0 bases, leaving 3 bases between the germline ends.